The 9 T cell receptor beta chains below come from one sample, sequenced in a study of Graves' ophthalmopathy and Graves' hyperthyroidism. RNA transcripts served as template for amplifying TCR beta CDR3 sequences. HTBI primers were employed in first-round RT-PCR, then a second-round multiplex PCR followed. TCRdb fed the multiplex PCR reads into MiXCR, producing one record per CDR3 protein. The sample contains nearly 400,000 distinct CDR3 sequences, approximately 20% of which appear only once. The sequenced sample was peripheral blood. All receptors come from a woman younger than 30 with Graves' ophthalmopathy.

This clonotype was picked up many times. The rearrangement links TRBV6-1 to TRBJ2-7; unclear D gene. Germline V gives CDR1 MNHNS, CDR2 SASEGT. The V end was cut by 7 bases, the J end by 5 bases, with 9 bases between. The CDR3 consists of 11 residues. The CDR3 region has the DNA TGTGCCAGCACGATGGGCCACGAGCAGTACTTC. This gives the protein CASTMGHEQYF.

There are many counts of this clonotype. CDR3 nucleotide sequence: TGTGCCAGCAGCTCAACTAACGGGACAGGGACCTACGAGCAGTACTTC. Translation gives CASSSTNGTGTYEQYF. This rearrangement joins TRBV7-9 to TRBJ2-7; TRBD1 agrees at 9 bases. The CDR3 covers 16 residues. The V gene end was trimmed by 4 bases and the J gene end by 2 bases; junction bases not matched to a gene: 9. Germline V lookup: CDR1 SEHNR, CDR2 FQNEAQ (reference sequence).

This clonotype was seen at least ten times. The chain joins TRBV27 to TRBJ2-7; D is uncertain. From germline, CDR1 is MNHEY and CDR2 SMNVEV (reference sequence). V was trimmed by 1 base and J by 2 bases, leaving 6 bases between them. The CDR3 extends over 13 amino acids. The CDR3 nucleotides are TGTGCCAGCAGTTTATATCCCCCCTACGAGCAGTACTTC. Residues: CASSLYPPYEQYF.

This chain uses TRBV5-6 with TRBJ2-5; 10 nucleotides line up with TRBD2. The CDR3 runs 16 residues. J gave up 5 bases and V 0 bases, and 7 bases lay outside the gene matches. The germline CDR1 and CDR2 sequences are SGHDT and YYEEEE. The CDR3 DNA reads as TGTGCCAGCAGCTTGGAGGTAGCGGGAGGTAGGGAGACCCAGTACTTC. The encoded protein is CASSLEVAGGRETQYF. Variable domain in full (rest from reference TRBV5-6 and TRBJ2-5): DAGVTQSPTHLIKTRGQQVTLRCSPKSGHDTVSWYQQALGQGPQFIFQYYEEEERQRGNFPDRFSGHQFPNYSSELNVNALLLGDSALYLCASSLEVAGGRETQYFGPGTRLLVL.

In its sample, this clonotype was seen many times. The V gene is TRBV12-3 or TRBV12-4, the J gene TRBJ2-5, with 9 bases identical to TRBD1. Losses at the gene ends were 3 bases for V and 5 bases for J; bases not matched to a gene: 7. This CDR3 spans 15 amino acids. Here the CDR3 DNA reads TGTGCCAGCAGTTTGACGGACAGGGGACAGGAGACCCAGTACTTC. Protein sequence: CASSLTDRGQETQYF.

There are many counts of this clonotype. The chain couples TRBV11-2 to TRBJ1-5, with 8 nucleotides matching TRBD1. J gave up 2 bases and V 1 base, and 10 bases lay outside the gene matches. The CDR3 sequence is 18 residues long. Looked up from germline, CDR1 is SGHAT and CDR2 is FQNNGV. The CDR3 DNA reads TGTGCCAGCAGCTTAGTGGTTGGACAGGGAGGTGGCAATCAGCCCCAGCATTTT. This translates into CASSLVVGQGGGNQPQHF. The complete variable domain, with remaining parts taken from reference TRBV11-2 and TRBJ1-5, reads EAGVAQSPRYKIIEKRQSVAFWCNPISGHATLYWYQQILGQGPKLLIQFQNNGVVDDSQLPKDRFSAERLKGVDSTLKIQPAKLEDSAVYLCASSLVVGQGGGNQPQHFGDGTRLSIL.

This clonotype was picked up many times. The CDR3 DNA follows: TGTGCCAGCAGCTTGAATAGGGGGGCTTTCTTT. It yields the protein CASSLNRGAFF. The chain combines TRBV7-2 with TRBJ1-1; D is perhaps TRBD1 (6 bases). Trimming cost V 3 bases and J 11 bases, with 10 bases left between them. Per germline, CDR1 SGHTA and CDR2 FQGNSA. The CDR3 is 11 residues long.

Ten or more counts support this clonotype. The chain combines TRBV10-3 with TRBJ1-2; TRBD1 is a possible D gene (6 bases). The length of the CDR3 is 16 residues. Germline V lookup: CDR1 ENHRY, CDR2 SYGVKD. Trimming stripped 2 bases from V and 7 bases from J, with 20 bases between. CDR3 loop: CAISEPSQNHRVGYTF. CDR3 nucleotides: TGTGCCATCAGTGAGCCGTCACAGAACCACAGGGTTGGCTACACCTTC.

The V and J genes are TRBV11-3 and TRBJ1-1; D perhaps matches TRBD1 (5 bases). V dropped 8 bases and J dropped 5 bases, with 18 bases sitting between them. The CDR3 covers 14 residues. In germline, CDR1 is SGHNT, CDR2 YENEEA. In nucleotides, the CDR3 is TGTGCCAGCGAGGACGGGGGGGTAGGGACTGAAGCTTTCTTT. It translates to CASEDGGVGTEAFF.